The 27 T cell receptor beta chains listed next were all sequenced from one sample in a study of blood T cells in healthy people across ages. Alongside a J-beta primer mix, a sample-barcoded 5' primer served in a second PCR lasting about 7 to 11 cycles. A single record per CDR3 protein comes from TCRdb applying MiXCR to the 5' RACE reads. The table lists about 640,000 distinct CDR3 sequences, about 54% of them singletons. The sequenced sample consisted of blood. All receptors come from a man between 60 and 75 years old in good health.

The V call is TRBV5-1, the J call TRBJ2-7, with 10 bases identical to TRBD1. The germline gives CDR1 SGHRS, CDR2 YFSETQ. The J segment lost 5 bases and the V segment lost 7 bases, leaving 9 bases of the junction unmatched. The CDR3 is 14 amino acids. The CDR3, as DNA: TGCGCCAGCGTATCGGGGACAGGGGATGACGAGCAGTACTTC. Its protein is CASVSGTGDDEQYF.

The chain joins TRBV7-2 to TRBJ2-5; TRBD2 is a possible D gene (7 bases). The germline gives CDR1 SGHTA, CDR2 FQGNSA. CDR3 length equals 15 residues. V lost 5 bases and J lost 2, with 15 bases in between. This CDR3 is CASSHGGRGQETQYF. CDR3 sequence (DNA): TGTGCCAGCAGCCACGGGGGGCGGGGGCAAGAGACCCAGTACTTC.

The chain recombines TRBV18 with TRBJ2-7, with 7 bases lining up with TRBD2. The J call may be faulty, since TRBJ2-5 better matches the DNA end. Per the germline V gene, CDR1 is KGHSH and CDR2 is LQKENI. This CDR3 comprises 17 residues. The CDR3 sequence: CASSRFAGTMSLETQYF. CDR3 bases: TGTGCCAGCTCACGATTCGCCGGGACTATGTCTTTGGAGACCCAGTACTTC.

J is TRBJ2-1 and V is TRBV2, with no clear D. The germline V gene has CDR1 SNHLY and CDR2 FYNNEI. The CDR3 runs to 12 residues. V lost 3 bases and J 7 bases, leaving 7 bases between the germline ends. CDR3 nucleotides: TGTGCCAGCAGTGATCAGGTGAATGAGCAGTTCTTC. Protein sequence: CASSDQVNEQFF.

CDR3 bases: TGTGCCAGCAGCCGAGGGACTAGCAGCTACAATGAGCAGTTCTTC. The encoded protein is CASSRGTSSYNEQFF. The chain has TRBV3-1 and TRBJ2-1, with 9 positions matching TRBD2. Trimming cost V 4 bases and J 3 bases; bases outside gene matches: 4. The CDR3 extends over 15 amino acids. CDR1 is LGHDT, CDR2 YNNKEL, per germline (reference sequence).

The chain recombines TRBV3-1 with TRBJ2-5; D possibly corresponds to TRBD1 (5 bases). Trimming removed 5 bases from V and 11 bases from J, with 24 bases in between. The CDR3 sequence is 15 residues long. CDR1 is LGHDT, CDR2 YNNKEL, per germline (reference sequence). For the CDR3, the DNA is TGTGCCAGCAGCTACGCCGGGCAGGGAAGCCACAAGCAGTACTTC. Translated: CASSYAGQGSHKQYF.

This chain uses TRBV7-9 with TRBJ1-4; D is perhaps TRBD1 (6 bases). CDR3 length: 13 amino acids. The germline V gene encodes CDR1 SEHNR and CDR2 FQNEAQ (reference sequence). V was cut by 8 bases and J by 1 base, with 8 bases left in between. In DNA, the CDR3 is TGTGCCAGCGAGGGGGAAACTAATGAAAAACTGTTTTTT. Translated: CASEGETNEKLFF.

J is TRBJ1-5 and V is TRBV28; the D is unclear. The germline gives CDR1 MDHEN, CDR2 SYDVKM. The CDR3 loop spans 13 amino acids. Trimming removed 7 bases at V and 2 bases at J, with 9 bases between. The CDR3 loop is CASTPDGNQPQHF. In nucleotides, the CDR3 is TGTGCCAGCACCCCGGACGGCAATCAGCCCCAGCATTTT.

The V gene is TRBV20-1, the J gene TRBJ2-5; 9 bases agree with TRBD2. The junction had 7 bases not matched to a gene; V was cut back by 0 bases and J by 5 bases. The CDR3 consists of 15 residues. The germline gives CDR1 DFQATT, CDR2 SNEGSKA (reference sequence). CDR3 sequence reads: CSARDPSGEGETQYF. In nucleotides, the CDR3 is TGCAGTGCTAGAGATCCTAGCGGGGAAGGGGAGACCCAGTACTTC.

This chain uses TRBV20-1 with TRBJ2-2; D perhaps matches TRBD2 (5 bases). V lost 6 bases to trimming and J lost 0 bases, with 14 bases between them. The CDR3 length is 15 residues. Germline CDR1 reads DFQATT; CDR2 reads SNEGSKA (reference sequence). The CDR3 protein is CSAQRAQTNTGELFF. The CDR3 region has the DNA TGCAGTGCCCAGAGGGCACAGACGAACACCGGGGAGCTGTTTTTT.

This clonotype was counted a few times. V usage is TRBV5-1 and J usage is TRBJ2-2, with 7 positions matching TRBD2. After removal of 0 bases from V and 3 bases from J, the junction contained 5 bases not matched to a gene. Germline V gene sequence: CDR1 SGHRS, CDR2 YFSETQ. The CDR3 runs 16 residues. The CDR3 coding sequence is TGCGCCAGCAGCTTGGGGCCTAGCGGTGACACCGGGGAGCTGTTTTTT. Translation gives CASSLGPSGDTGELFF.

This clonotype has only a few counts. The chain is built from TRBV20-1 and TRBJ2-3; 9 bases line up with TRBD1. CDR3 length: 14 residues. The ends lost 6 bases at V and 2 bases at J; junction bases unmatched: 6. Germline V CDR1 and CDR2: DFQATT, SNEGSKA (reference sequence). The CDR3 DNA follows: TGCAGTGCCCCCGGACAGGGGAACACAGATACGCAGTATTTT. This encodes CSAPGQGNTDTQYF.

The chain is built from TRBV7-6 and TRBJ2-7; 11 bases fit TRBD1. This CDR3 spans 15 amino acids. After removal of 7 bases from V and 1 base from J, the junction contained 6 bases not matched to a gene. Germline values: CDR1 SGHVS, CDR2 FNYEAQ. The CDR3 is CASTRGTGGSYEQYF. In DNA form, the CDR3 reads TGTGCCAGCACCCGTGGGACAGGGGGATCCTACGAGCAGTACTTC.

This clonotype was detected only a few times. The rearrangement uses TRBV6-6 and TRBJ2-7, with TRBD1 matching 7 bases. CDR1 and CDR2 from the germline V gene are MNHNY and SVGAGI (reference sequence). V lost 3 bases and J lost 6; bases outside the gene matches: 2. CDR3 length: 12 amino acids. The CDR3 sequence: CASSYTGVEQYF. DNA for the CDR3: TGTGCCAGCAGTTATACAGGGGTCGAGCAGTACTTC.

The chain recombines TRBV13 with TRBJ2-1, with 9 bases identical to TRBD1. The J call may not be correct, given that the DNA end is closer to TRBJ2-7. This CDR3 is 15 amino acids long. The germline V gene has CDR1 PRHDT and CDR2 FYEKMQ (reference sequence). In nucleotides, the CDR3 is TGTGCCAGCAGCTTGGCCGGGACAGGGCCCTTCGAGCAGTACTTC. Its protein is CASSLAGTGPFEQYF.

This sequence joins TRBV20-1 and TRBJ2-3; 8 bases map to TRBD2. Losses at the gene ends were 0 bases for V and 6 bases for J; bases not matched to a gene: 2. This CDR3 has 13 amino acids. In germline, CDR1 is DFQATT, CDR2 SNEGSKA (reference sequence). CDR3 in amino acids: CSARDPGGDTQYF. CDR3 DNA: TGCAGTGCTAGAGATCCGGGGGGGGATACGCAGTATTTT.

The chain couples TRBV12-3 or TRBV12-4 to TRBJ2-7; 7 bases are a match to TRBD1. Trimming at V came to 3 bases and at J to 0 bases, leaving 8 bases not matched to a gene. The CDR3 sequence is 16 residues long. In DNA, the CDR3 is TGTGCCAGCAGTTTTGGAACAGGGGAGAGCTCCTACGAGCAGTACTTC. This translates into CASSFGTGESSYEQYF.

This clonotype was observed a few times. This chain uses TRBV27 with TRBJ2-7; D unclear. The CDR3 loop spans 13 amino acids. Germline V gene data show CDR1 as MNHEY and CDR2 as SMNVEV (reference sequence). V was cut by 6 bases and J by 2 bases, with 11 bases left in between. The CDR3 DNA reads TGTGCCAGCAGAGGCAGAGATACCTACGAGCAGTACTTC. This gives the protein CASRGRDTYEQYF.

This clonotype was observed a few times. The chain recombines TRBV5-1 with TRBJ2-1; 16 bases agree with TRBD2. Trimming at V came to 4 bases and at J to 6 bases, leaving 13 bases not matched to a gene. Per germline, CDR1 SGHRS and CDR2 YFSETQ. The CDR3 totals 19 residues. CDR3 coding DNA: TGCGCCAGCAGCCCGCCGGGACTAGCGGGGGGGCCCTCCCTCAATGAGCAGTTCTTC. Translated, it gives CASSPPGLAGGPSLNEQFF.

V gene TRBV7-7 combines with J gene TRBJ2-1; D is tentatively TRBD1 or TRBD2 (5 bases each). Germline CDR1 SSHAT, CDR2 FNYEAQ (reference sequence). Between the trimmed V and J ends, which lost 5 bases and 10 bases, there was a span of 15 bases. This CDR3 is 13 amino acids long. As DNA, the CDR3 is TGTGCCAGCAGCCTGTCGTCCTGGGGGGAGCAGTTCTTC. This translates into CASSLSSWGEQFF.

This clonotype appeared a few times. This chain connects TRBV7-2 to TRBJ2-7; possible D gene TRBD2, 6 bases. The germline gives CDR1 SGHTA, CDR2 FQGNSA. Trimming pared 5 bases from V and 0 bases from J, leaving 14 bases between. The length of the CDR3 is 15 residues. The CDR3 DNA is TGTGCCAGCAGCGTCAAACCGGGACTCTCCTACGAGCAGTACTTC. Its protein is CASSVKPGLSYEQYF. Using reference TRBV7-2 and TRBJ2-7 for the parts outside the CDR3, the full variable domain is GAGVSQSPSNKVTEKGKDVELRCDPISGHTALYWYRQSLGQGLEFLIYFQGNSAPDKSGLPSDRFSAERTGGSVSTLTIQRTQQEDSAVYLCASSVKPGLSYEQYFGPGTRLTVT.

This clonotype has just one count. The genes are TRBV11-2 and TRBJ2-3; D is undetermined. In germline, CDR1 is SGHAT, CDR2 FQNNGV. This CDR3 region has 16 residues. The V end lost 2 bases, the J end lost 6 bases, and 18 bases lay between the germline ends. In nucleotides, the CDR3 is TGTGCCAGCAGCTTAATGGGTCCCCGAGTCAGCGATACGCAGTATTTT. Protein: CASSLMGPRVSDTQYF.

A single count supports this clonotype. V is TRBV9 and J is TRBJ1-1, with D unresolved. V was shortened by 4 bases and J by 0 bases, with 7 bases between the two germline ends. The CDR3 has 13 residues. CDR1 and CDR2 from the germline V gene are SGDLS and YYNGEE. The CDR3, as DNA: TGTGCCAGCAGCTATAAGATGAACACTGAAGCTTTCTTT. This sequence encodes CASSYKMNTEAFF.

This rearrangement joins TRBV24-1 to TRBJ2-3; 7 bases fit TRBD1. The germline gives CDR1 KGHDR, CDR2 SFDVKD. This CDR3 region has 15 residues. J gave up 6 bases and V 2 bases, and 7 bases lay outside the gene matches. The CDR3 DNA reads TGTGCCACCAGTGATTCACAGGGGTACGTGGATACGCAGTATTTT. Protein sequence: CATSDSQGYVDTQYF.

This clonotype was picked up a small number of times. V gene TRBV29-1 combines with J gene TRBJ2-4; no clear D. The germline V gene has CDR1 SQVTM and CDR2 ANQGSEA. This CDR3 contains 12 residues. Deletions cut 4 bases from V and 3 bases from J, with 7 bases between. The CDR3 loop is CSVGTDKNIQYF. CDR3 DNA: TGCAGCGTTGGGACGGACAAAAACATTCAGTACTTC.

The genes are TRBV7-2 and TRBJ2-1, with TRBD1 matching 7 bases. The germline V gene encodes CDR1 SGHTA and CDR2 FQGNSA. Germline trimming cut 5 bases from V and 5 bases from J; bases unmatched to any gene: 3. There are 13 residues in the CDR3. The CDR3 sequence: CASSTDRNNEQFF. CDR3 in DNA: TGTGCCAGCAGCACGGACAGGAACAATGAGCAGTTCTTC. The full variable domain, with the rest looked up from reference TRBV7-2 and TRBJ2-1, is GAGVSQSPSNKVTEKGKDVELRCDPISGHTALYWYRQSLGQGLEFLIYFQGNSAPDKSGLPSDRFSAERTGGSVSTLTIQRTQQEDSAVYLCASSTDRNNEQFFGPGTRLTVL.

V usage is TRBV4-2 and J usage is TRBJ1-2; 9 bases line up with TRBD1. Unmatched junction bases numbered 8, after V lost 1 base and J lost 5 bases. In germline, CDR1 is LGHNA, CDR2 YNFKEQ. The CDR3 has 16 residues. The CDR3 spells CASSQGQGQGWYGYTF. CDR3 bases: TGTGCCAGCAGCCAAGGCCAGGGACAGGGCTGGTATGGCTACACCTTC.